Below, one T cell receptor (beta chain) is given with its context. Its antigen is still unknown. Each subset's genomic DNA was shared equally among a number of immunoSEQ plates. Profiled with immunoSEQ multiplex PCR; TCRdb holds only in-frame clones, not every one. The table has approximately 2.4 million clones, nearly 97% seen once. This sample is part of a study of shared clonotypes between healthy human individuals. The CDR3 runs 10 residues. Germline lookup yields CDR1 WNHNN and CDR2 SYGVQD (reference sequence). Trimming pared 10 bases from V and 5 bases from J, leaving 6 bases between. Study-wide findings and caveats: Compared with memory subsets, naive subsets generally had larger estimated richness.

The material sequenced was naive CD4+ T cells sorted from blood. Regarding subset: CD45RA+ positively selected. The source is a man aged 18 to 29 in good health. The V and J genes are TRBV10-1 and TRBJ2-1; D is undetermined. CDR3 protein: CAIHHNEQFF. CDR3 nucleotides: TGCGCCATTCACCACAATGAGCAGTTCTTC.